The 14 T cell receptor beta chains reported below all come from one sample, sequenced in a study of monozygotic twins with inflammatory bowel disease (dated by TCRdb to between 2019 and 2020). Receptor libraries were prepared by 5' RACE. Reads for this sample came from an Illumina HiSeq 2500. Each entry corresponds to one CDR3 protein sequence from reads that TCRdb reprocessed, and DNA is not given. This specimen's table enumerates roughly 200,000 distinct CDR3 sequences. The ten largest clones represent 1.5% to 2% of the sample. Sequences were obtained from blood. The receptors originated from a human donor with ulcerative colitis or Crohn's disease, or a healthy co-twin of an affected twin (not recorded which).

This chain uses TRBV5-1 with TRBJ2-1; checking the TCRdb D call of TRBD1 is not possible without DNA. The CDR3 has 14 amino acids. Germline CDR1 SGHRS, CDR2 YFSETQ. CDR3: CASSGGGNYNEQFF.

The chain has TRBV18 and TRBJ2-5; TCRdb indicates TRBD2, and absent DNA this call remains unverified. The CDR3 consists of 16 residues. Germline values: CDR1 KGHSH, CDR2 LQKENI. The CDR3 spells CASSLRTSGARETQYF.

V is TRBV18 and J is TRBJ2-5; the TCRdb D gene call, TRBD1, has no DNA to confirm it. The length of the CDR3 is 16 residues. Germline assignment: CDR1 KGHSH and CDR2 LQKENI. This chain's CDR3 is CASSPWRQGAQETQYF. Full variable domain (remainder filled in from reference TRBV18 and TRBJ2-5): NAGVMQNPRHLVRRRGQEARLRCSPMKGHSHVYWYRQLPEEGLKFMVYLQKENIIDESGMPKERFSAEFPKEGPSILRIQQVVRGDSAAYFCASSPWRQGAQETQYFGPGTRLLVL.

This chain connects TRBV5-4 to TRBJ1-2; the TRBD1 assignment by TCRdb is unverifiable without DNA. The CDR3 sequence is 13 residues long. Germline V gene data show CDR1 as SGHNT and CDR2 as YYREEE (reference sequence). CDR3 sequence: CASSFGASRGYTF.

This chain uses TRBV6-6 with TRBJ2-7. The CDR3 consists of 14 residues. Germline lookup yields CDR1 MNHNY and CDR2 SVGAGI (reference sequence). The CDR3: CASSYSTGPYEQYF.

This chain connects TRBV5-1 to TRBJ2-1; TCRdb indicates TRBD1, and absent DNA this call remains unverified. The germline V gene encodes CDR1 SGHRS and CDR2 YFSETQ. CDR3 length: 14 residues. The CDR3 sequence: CASKGQTLYNEQFF.

The chain couples TRBV20-1 to TRBJ1-5. CDR1 and CDR2 from the germline V gene are DFQATT and SNEGSKA (reference sequence). CDR3 length: 15 residues. This CDR3 is CSARGGSESNQPQHF.

This chain links TRBV12-3 or TRBV12-4 with TRBJ2-2; TCRdb's assignment of TRBD1 cannot be checked, as there is no DNA. The CDR3 loop spans 19 amino acids. CDR3 residues: CASSLDRGATRTNTGELFF.

V and J are TRBV12-3 or TRBV12-4 and TRBJ1-5. This CDR3 is 12 amino acids long. Here the CDR3 reads CASGEEDQPQHF.

The CDR3 loop is CATSDFRGVRNEQFF. The rearrangement joins TRBV24-1 to TRBJ2-1; the D call from TCRdb, TRBD2, cannot be confirmed without DNA. Germline V lookup: CDR1 KGHDR, CDR2 SFDVKD. CDR3 length equals 15 residues.

This chain uses TRBV12-3 or TRBV12-4 with TRBJ2-2; as DNA is missing, the TRBD1 call by TCRdb cannot be tested. The CDR3 runs 15 residues. The CDR3 region is CASSPQGAATGELFF.

The V and J genes are TRBV12-3 or TRBV12-4 and TRBJ2-5; absent DNA, TCRdb's TRBD1 call cannot be checked. The CDR3 runs 14 residues. This CDR3 reads CASSQSDREETQYF.

The rearrangement uses TRBV3-1 and TRBJ1-5. The germline V gene has CDR1 LGHDT and CDR2 YNNKEL (reference sequence). CDR3 length: 13 amino acids. This chain's CDR3 is CASSQGLVQPQHF.

The CDR3 spells CASSHRSGNTIYF. The rearrangement links TRBV6-6 to TRBJ1-3. CDR3 length: 13 residues. Germline V gene lookup returns CDR1 MNHNY and CDR2 SVGAGI (reference sequence).